The sequence of this TCR beta chain was determined in a study of T-cell memory formation after mild COVID-19. This CDR3 spans 16 amino acids. The germline V gene encodes CDR1 SGHVS and CDR2 FQNEAQ. Trimming took 3 bases from V and 1 from J; bases not matched to a gene: 8. Using its own MiXCR run on the 5' RACE reads, TCRdb lists one record per CDR3 protein. This table has hundreds of thousands of distinct CDR3 sequences, 15% to 20% appearing once. The sample consisted of PBMCs or a T cell subset sorted from them (not recorded which). The chain carries TRBV7-8 and TRBJ2-5; 7 nucleotides align to TRBD2. This TCR derives from an adult woman who had mild COVID-19 (a few samples of this study predate the infection). Cell type and time point are not known. CDR3 DNA: TGTGCCAGCAGCTTTGTATCGGGGGGATCCCAAGAGACCCAGTACTTC. Its protein is CASSFVSGGSQETQYF. Using reference TRBV7-8 and TRBJ2-5 for the parts outside the CDR3, the full variable domain is GAGVSQSPRYKVAKRGQDVALRCDPISGHVSLFWYQQALGQGPEFLTYFQNEAQLDKSGLPSDRFFAERPEGSVSTLKIQRTQQEDSAVYLCASSFVSGGSQETQYFGPGTRLLVL.